This TCR beta chain came from a study of shared clonotypes between healthy human individuals. Study-wide context: Researchers assigned three CD4 naive, three CD4 memory, two CD8 naive and one CD8 memory plate to each donor.

A word on this clone: Its specificity is not known.

Broader study findings: With few donors, the genetic and exposure-history diversity represented was limited. The study found 4.5% to 6% of naive CD4 clonotypes shared across a few donors.

Naive CD8 cells, CD45RO-negative and positively selected for CCR7, excluded terminally differentiated effector memory CD45RA+ cells. Measured with immunoSEQ multiplex PCR; TCRdb has only the in-frame clones, and not every one. The sample consists of more than 2 million clones, less than 95% of them appearing once. CDR3 length: 15 residues. The V and J ends lost 3 bases and 1 base respectively, with 13 bases between them. Germline V CDR1 and CDR2: MNHEY, SMNVEV (reference sequence). V is TRBV27 and J is TRBJ2-7; the D gene is possibly TRBD1 (5 bases). The clonotype originates from a man aged 18 to 29 in good health. Source material: naive CD8+ T cells sorted from blood. The CDR3 coding sequence is TGTGCCAGCAGTTTGGTCCAGGGCACATCCTACGAGCAGTACTTC. This sequence encodes CASSLVQGTSYEQYF.